This TCR beta chain emerged from a study of vaccination effects on CD4 cells after COVID-19. With respect to this clone: The antigen is unknown.

Antigen-specific CD4+ T cells were expanded with viral peptide pools in the ViraFEST assay before sequencing. Once cultured for approximately ten days, the cells underwent separation to obtain CD4+ T cells. Prior SARS-CoV-2 infection was absent in the vaccine recipients, as shown by negative nucleocapsid antibodies. TCRdb's table, derived via immunoSEQ multiplex PCR, lists solely in-frame clones and lacks some. The data show more than 30,000 clones, roughly 66% seen once. This receptor was identified in a human donor who received a COVID-19 vaccine. This specimen consisted of CD4+ T cells from PBMCs cultured with HCoV-OC43 spike peptides, obtained before COVID-19 vaccination. Subset: HCoV-OC43 spike overlapping peptide pool stimulation.

Written as DNA, the CDR3 is TGTGCCAGCAGCGCCTATTCAGGACTTAATGAAAAACTGTTTTTT. Protein sequence: CASSAYSGLNEKLFF. J is TRBJ1-4 and V is TRBV9; D not certain. V was clipped by 3 bases and J by 4 bases, with 13 bases between them. This CDR3 has 15 amino acids. The V gene's germline CDR1 is SGDLS and CDR2 YYNGEE.